This paragraph reports one T cell receptor (beta chain). The TCR beta CDR3 regions underwent amplification using RNA transcripts as the source. First-round RT-PCR targeting the TCR CDR3 was performed with the HTBI primer set. A single record per CDR3 protein comes from TCRdb applying MiXCR to the multiplex PCR reads. Among 96,000 or so distinct CDR3 sequences listed, roughly 56% were seen once. This entry belongs to a study of T cells in Graves' hyperthyroidism and ophthalmopathy. Germline V gives CDR1 ENHRY, CDR2 SYGVKD. The CDR3 length is 13 residues. V was trimmed by 7 bases and J by 5 bases, leaving 12 bases between them.

This sequence joins TRBV10-3 and TRBJ1-3; the D is unclear. This TCR was sampled from a woman aged 40 to 50 with Graves' hyperthyroidism. Sequences were obtained from blood. CDR3 loop: CAIKTDRRNTIYF. The CDR3, as DNA: TGTGCCATCAAAACGGACCGACGAAACACCATATATTTT.